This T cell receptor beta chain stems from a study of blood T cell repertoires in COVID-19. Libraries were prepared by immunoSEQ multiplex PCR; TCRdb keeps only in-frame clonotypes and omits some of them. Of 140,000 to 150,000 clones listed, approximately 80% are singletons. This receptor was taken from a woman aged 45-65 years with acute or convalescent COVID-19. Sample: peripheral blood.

The CDR3, as DNA: TGTGCCATCAGTGAGCAGGGGCTGGCTGAAGCTTTCTTT. Translation gives CAISEQGLAEAFF. The chain joins TRBV10-3 to TRBJ1-1; TRBD1 might be the D (6 bases). This CDR3 spans 13 amino acids. The germline gives CDR1 ENHRY, CDR2 SYGVKD. Trimming left V 2 bases short and J 6 bases short, with 10 bases between.